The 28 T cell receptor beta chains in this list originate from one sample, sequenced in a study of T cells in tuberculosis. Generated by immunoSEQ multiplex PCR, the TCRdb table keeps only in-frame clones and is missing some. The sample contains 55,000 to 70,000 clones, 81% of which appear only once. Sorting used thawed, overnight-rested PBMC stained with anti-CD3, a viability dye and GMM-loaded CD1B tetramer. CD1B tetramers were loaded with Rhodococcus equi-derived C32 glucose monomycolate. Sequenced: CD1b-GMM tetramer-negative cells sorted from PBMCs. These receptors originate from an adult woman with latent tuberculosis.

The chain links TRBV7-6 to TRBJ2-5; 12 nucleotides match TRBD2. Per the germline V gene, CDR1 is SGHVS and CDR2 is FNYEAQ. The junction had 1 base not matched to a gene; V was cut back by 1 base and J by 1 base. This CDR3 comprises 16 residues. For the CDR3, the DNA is TGTGCCAGCAGCTTAGGACTAGCGGGGGCCCAAGAGACCCAGTACTTC. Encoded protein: CASSLGLAGAQETQYF.

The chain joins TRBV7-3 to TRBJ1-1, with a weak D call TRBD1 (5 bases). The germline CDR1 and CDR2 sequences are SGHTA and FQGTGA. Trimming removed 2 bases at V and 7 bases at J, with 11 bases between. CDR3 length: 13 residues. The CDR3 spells CASSLGERGEAFF. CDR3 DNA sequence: TGTGCCAGCAGCTTAGGCGAAAGGGGTGAAGCTTTCTTT.

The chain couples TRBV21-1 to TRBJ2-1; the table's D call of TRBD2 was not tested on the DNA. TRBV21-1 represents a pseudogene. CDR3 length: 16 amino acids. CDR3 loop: CASSSPTGGSRFEQFF. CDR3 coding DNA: TGTGCCAGCAGCAGCCCTACTGGCGGGAGTAGGTTTGAGCAGTTCTTC.

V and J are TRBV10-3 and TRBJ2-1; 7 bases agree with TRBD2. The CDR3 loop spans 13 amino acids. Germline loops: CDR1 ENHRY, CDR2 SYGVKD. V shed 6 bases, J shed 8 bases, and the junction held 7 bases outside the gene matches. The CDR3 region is CAISGRKDHEQFF. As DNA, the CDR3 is TGTGCCATCAGCGGGAGGAAGGACCATGAGCAGTTCTTC.

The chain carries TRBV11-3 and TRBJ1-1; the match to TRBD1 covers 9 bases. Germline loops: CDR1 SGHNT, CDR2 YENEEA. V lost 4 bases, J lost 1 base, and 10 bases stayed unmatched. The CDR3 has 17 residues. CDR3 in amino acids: CASSSTDRGIGNTEAFF. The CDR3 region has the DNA TGTGCCAGCAGCTCGACCGACAGGGGGATTGGGAACACTGAAGCTTTCTTT.

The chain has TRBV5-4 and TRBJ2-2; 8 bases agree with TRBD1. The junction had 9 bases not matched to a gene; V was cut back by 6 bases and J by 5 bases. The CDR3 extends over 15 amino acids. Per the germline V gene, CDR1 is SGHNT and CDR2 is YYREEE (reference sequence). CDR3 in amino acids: CASTNRDRQTGELFF. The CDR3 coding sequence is TGTGCCAGCACAAACCGGGACAGGCAAACCGGGGAGCTGTTTTTT.

DNA for the CDR3: TGTGCCAGTAAGAAGAGGCAAGAGACCCAGTACTTC. Translating it yields CASKKRQETQYF. The chain carries TRBV28 and TRBJ2-5; D remains ambiguous. V gave up 9 bases and J gave up 2 bases, with 10 bases separating them. The CDR3 runs to 12 residues. Germline assignment: CDR1 MDHEN and CDR2 SYDVKM.

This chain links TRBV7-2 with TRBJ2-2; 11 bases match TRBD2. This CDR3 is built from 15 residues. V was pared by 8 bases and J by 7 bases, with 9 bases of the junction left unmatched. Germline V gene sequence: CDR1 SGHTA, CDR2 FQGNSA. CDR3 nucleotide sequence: TGTGCCAGCCCGGAACTAGCGGGGGTAGTCGGGGAGCTGTTTTTT. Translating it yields CASPELAGVVGELFF.

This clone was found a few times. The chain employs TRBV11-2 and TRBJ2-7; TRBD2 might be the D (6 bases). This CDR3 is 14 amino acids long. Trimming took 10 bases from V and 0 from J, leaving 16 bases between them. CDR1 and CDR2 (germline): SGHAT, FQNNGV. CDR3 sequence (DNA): TGTGCCACCACGAGGAGGGAGAGCTCCTACGAGCAGTACTTC. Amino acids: CATTRRESSYEQYF.

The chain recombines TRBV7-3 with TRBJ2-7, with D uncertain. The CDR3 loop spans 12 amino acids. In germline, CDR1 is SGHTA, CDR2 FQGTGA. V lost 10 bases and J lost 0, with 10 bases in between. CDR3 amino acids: CANSVTSYEQYF. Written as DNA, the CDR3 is TGTGCCAACTCGGTCACCTCCTACGAGCAGTACTTC.

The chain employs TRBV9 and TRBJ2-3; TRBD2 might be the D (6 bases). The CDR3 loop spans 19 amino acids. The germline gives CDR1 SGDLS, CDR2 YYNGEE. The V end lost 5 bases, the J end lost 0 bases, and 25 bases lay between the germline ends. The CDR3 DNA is TGTGCCAGCAGTGGTCGGGGAGGTGGAGGAGATGGGAGCACAGATACGCAGTATTTT. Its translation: CASSGRGGGGDGSTDTQYF. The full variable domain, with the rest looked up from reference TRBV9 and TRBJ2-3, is DSGVTQTPKHLITATGQRVTLRCSPRSGDLSVYWYQQSLDQGLQFLIQYYNGEERAKGNILERFSAQQFPDLHSELNLSSLELGDSALYFCASSGRGGGGDGSTDTQYFGPGTRLTVL.

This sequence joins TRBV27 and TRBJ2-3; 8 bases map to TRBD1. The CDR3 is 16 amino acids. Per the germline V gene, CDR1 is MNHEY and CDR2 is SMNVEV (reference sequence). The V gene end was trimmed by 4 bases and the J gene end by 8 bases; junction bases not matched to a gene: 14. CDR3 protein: CASSSGTGLGWGTQYF. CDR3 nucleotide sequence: TGTGCCAGCAGTTCCGGGACAGGCCTCGGGTGGGGTACGCAGTATTTT.

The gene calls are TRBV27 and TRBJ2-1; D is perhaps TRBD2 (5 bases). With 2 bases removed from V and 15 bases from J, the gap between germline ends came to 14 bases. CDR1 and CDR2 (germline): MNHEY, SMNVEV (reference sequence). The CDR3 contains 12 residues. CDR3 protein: CASSLSGAKLFF. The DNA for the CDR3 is TGTGCCAGCAGTTTAAGCGGAGCAAAGCTGTTCTTC.

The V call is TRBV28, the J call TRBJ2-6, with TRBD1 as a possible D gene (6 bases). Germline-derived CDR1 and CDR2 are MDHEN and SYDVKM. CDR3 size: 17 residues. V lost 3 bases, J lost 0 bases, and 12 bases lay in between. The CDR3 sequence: CASSFGTHISGANVLTF. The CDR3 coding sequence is TGTGCCAGCAGTTTCGGGACACACATCTCTGGGGCCAACGTCCTGACTTTC.

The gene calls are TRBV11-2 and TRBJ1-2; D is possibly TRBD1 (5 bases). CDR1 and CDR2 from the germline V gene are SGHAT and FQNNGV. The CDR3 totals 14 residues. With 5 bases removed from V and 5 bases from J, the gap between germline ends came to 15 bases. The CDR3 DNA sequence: TGTGCCAGCAGCATGCAGGGCCCCCCGTATGGCTACACCTTC. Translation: CASSMQGPPYGYTF.

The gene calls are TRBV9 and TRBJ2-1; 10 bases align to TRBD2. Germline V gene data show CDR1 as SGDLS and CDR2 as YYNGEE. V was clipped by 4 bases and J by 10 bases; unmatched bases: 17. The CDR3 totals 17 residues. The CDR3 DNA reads TGTGCCAGCAGCCTGCGACTTCAAAGCGGGGGGGCCCTCGAGCAGTTCTTC. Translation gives CASSLRLQSGGALEQFF.

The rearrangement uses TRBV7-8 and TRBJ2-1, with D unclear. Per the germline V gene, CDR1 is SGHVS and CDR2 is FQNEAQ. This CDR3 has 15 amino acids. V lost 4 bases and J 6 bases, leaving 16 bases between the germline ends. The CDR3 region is CASSSKETSFNEQFF. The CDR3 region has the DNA TGTGCCAGCAGCTCTAAAGAGACAAGTTTCAATGAGCAGTTCTTC.

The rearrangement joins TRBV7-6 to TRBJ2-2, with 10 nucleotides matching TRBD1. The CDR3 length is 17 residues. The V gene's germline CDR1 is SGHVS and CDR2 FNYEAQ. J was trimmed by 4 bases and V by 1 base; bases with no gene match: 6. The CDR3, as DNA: TGTGCCAGCAGCTTAGGACAGGGGGCGTGGAGCACCGGGGAGCTGTTTTTT. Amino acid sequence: CASSLGQGAWSTGELFF.

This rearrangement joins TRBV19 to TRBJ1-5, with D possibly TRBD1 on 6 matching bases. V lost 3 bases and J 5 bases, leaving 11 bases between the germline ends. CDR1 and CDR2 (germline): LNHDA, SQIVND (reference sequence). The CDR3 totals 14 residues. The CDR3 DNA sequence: TGTGCCAGTAGTATCGGCAGGGGAGATCAGCCCCAGCATTTT. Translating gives CASSIGRGDQPQHF.

CDR3 loop: CAWSRDRGKETQYF. CDR3 bases: TGTGCCTGGAGTAGGGACAGGGGGAAGGAGACCCAGTACTTC. This rearrangement joins TRBV30 to TRBJ2-5; 11 nucleotides align to TRBD1. From germline, CDR1 is GTSNPN and CDR2 SVGIG (reference sequence). After removal of 2 bases from V and 5 bases from J, the junction contained 4 bases not matched to a gene. The CDR3 is made up of 14 amino acids.

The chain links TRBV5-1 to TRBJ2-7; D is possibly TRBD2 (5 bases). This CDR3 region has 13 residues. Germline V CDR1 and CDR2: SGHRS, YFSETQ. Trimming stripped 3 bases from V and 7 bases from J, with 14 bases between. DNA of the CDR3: TGCGCCAGCAGCTCGCCCCACGGCGGGGAGCAGTACTTC. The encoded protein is CASSSPHGGEQYF. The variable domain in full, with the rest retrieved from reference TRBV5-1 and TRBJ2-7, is KAGVTQTPRYLIKTRGQQVTLSCSPISGHRSVSWYQQTPGQGLQFLFEYFSETQRNKGNFPGRFSGRQFSNSRSEMNVSTLELGDSALYLCASSSPHGGEQYFGPGTRLTVT.

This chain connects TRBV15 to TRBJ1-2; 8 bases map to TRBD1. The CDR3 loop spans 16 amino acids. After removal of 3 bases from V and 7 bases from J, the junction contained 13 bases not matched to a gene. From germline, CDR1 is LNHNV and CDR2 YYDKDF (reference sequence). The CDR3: CATSRPTGQGRGGYTF. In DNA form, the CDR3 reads TGTGCCACCAGCAGGCCCACAGGACAGGGAAGAGGTGGCTACACCTTC. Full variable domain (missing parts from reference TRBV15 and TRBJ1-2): DAMVIQNPRYQVTQFGKPVTLSCSQTLNHNVMYWYQQKSSQAPKLLFHYYDKDFNNEADTPDNFQSRRPNTSFCFLDIRSPGLGDTAMYLCATSRPTGQGRGGYTFGSGTRLTVV.

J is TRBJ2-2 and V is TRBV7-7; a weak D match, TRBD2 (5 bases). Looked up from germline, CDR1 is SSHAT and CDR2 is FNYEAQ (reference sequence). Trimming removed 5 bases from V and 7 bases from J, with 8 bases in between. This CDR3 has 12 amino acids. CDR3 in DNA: TGTGCCAGCAGCACCGGGATCGGGGAGCTGTTTTTT. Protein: CASSTGIGELFF.

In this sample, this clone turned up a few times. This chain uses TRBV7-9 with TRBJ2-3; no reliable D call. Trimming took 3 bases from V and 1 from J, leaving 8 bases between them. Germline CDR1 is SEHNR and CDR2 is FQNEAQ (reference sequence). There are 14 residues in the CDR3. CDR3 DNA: TGTGCCAGCAGCTTTACTACACGCACAGATACGCAGTATTTT. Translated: CASSFTTRTDTQYF.

The CDR3 bases are TGTGCCAGCTCACTGGGACAGCTAAACACTGAAGCTTTCTTT. This sequence encodes CASSLGQLNTEAFF. This chain uses TRBV18 with TRBJ1-1; 7 nucleotides match TRBD1. CDR3 length: 14 amino acids. Germline-derived CDR1 and CDR2 are KGHSH and LQKENI. With V trimmed by 4 bases and J by 2 bases, 4 bases remained unmatched.

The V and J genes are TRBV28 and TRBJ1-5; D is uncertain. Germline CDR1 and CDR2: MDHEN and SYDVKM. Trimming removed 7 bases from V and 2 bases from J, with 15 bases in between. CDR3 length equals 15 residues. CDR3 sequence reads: CASTTPVAGNQPQHF. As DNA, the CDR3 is TGTGCCAGCACGACCCCAGTTGCGGGCAATCAGCCCCAGCATTTT.

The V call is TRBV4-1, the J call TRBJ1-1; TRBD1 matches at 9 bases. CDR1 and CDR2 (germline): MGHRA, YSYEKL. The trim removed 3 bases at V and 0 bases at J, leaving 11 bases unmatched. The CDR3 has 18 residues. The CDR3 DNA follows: TGCGCCAGCAGCCAGTTAGGGACGGACAGGGGCCTGAACACTGAAGCTTTCTTT. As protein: CASSQLGTDRGLNTEAFF.

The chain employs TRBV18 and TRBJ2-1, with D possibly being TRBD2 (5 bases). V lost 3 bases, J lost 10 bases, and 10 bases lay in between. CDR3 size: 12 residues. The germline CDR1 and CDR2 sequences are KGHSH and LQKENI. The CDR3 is CASSPEREEQFF. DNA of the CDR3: TGTGCCAGCTCACCCGAACGGGAAGAGCAGTTCTTC.